Each of the 2 T cell receptor beta chains below was sequenced from the same sample in a study of human T cells and chemical hapten exposure. TCRdb reprocessed the RACE reads via MiXCR and lists one record per CDR3 protein. This repertoire shows roughly 39,000 distinct CDR3 sequences, 9.5% to 15% found once; its top ten account for around 2.5%. Described time point: patch test 3, about 24 weeks after DPC sensitization. Treatment indicated: therapeutic diphenylcyclopropenone sensitization with weekly scalp DPC. Unfractionated whole blood served as the source for total RNA extraction. Specimen: whole blood, collected in connection with sensitization to the hapten diphenylcyclopropenone (DPC). The source is a middle-aged woman with alopecia areata. Some clones in this sample may be carry-over from other donors' samples.

This clonotype was found a few times. The chain employs TRBV18 and TRBJ1-6, with 7 bases aligning to TRBD1. Per germline, CDR1 KGHSH and CDR2 LQKENI. The CDR3 totals 15 residues. The V segment lost 3 bases and the J segment 8 bases; nucleotides outside the gene matches: 7. CDR3 loop: CASSPSTGPHSPLHF. The CDR3, as DNA: TGTGCCAGCTCACCTTCGACAGGGCCCCATTCACCCCTCCACTTT.

This clonotype has at least ten counts. The chain is built from TRBV27 and TRBJ2-1, with D tentatively TRBD1 (5 bases). Germline V gene sequence: CDR1 MNHEY, CDR2 SMNVEV (reference sequence). The CDR3 is made up of 13 amino acids. V lost 2 bases, J lost 5 bases, and 7 bases lay in between. CDR3: CASSLRTNNEQFF. Written as DNA, the CDR3 is TGTGCCAGCAGTTTACGGACAAACAATGAGCAGTTCTTC.